These 5 T cell receptor beta chains were sequenced from one sample in a study of shared clonotypes between healthy human individuals. The data were produced by immunoSEQ multiplex PCR, yet TCRdb's version contains in-frame clones alone and is incomplete. Here the sample spans around 1.9 million clones, just over 90% being singletons. It was CD45RO-negative cells, positively selected for CCR7, that made up naive CD8 cells, with terminally differentiated effector memory CD45RA+ cells excluded. Material for sequencing was naive CD8+ T cells from PBMCs. These receptors came from a man younger than 35 in good health. Some clones in this sample may be carry-over from other donors' samples.

The genes are TRBV6-1 and TRBJ1-2, with D possibly being TRBD1 (5 bases). The length of the CDR3 is 11 residues. CDR1 is MNHNS, CDR2 SASEGT, per germline. The V and J ends lost 3 bases and 10 bases respectively, with 9 bases between them. The CDR3 spells CASSEGLIYTF. The CDR3 nucleotides are TGTGCCAGCAGTGAGGGACTCATCTACACCTTC.

The chain combines TRBV28 with TRBJ2-5; 7 positions match TRBD1. In germline, CDR1 is MDHEN, CDR2 SYDVKM. CDR3 length equals 18 residues. J was trimmed by 2 bases and V by 4 bases; bases with no gene match: 16. The CDR3 nucleotides are TGTGCCAGCAGTTCATATTCAACAGGGGCCCTTTCTCAAGAGACCCAGTACTTC. Translating gives CASSSYSTGALSQETQYF.

DNA of the CDR3: TGTGCCAGCAGCCAGACTAGCGGGAGCGTTAATGAGCAGTTCTTC. This gives the protein CASSQTSGSVNEQFF. V usage is TRBV9 and J usage is TRBJ2-1; TRBD2 agrees at 12 bases. The J segment lost 7 bases and the V segment lost 4 bases, leaving 6 bases of the junction unmatched. The germline gives CDR1 SGDLS, CDR2 YYNGEE. The CDR3 is 15 amino acids.

This sequence joins TRBV9 and TRBJ1-1; D may be TRBD1 (6 bases). The germline gives CDR1 SGDLS, CDR2 YYNGEE. The CDR3 spans 15 residues. The ends were cut back, 4 bases at V and 1 base at J, with 14 bases in the middle. CDR3 nucleotide sequence: TGTGCCAGCAGCTCTTCAGGGGAACCGAACACTGAAGCTTTCTTT. Translation gives CASSSSGEPNTEAFF. Variable domain in full (rest from reference TRBV9 and TRBJ1-1): DSGVTQTPKHLITATGQRVTLRCSPRSGDLSVYWYQQSLDQGLQFLIQYYNGEERAKGNILERFSAQQFPDLHSELNLSSLELGDSALYFCASSSSGEPNTEAFFGQGTRLTVV.

The chain is built from TRBV5-8 and TRBJ2-1, with 7 nucleotides matching TRBD1. CDR1 is SGHTS and CDR2 is YDEGEE in the germline V gene. The CDR3 covers 12 residues. Trimming removed 4 bases from V and 9 bases from J; junction bases left unmatched: 4. Here the CDR3 reads CASSLDRVEQFF. The CDR3 DNA follows: TGTGCCAGCAGCCTCGACAGGGTTGAGCAGTTCTTC.